The 18 T cell receptor beta chains listed next were all sequenced from one sample in a study of follicular helper T cells after annual influenza vaccination. Clones were sequenced by immunoSEQ multiplex PCR, and TCRdb holds only the in-frame ones, with some missing. The table has some 10,000 clones, around four fifths seen once. Regarding time point: 2014-2015 season, 7 days after vaccination. This material consisted of CXCR5- memory CD4+ T cells sorted from blood, taken 7 days after influenza vaccination. These TCRs come from an adult who received the influenza vaccine.

This clone was observed once. The rearrangement links TRBV7-3 to TRBJ1-1, with 8 bases aligning to TRBD1. The CDR3 has 13 amino acids. Germline CDR1 is SGHTA and CDR2 is FQGTGA. V lost 5 bases to trimming and J lost 4 bases; unmatched junction nucleotides: 3. In DNA form, the CDR3 reads TGTGCCAGCAGCCGGACAGGGAGCACTGAAGCTTTCTTT. It encodes CASSRTGSTEAFF.

This clone is a singleton in its sample. V is TRBV6-5 and J is TRBJ1-1; weak D call: TRBD1 (6 bases). Germline V gene lookup returns CDR1 MNHEY and CDR2 SVGAGI. This CDR3 is 14 amino acids long. The V end was cut by 10 bases, the J end by 0 bases, with 15 bases between. The CDR3 nucleotides read TGTGCCACCAGGGGTTGGGATTTGAACACTGAAGCTTTCTTT. Amino acid sequence: CATRGWDLNTEAFF.

V is TRBV2 and J is TRBJ2-1; D is perhaps TRBD1 or TRBD2 (5 bases each). From germline, CDR1 is SNHLY and CDR2 FYNNEI. The CDR3 runs 15 residues. V was pared by 7 bases and J by 7 bases, with 20 bases between. The CDR3 spells CASKGRVGHRNEQFF. Written as DNA, the CDR3 is TGTGCCAGCAAGGGGCGGGTCGGCCATAGGAATGAGCAGTTCTTC.

CDR3 in amino acids: CASSQVGVGEQFF. Here the CDR3 DNA reads TGTGCCAGCAGCCAAGTGGGGGTCGGTGAGCAGTTCTTC. This chain uses TRBV4-2 with TRBJ2-1; D is possibly TRBD1 or TRBD2 (5 bases each). Germline V lookup: CDR1 LGHNA, CDR2 YNFKEQ. The CDR3 consists of 13 residues. The V end lost 1 base, the J end lost 9 bases, and 10 bases lay between the germline ends.

This rearrangement joins TRBV12-5 to TRBJ2-2, with D tentatively TRBD1 (5 bases). The CDR3 contains 16 residues. The V end was cut by 0 bases, the J end by 5 bases, with 13 bases between. Germline lookup yields CDR1 LGHNT and CDR2 FRNRAP. In DNA form, the CDR3 reads TGTGCTAGTGGTTTGGTATTCAGGGCAAGAACCGGGGAGCTGTTTTTT. Protein product: CASGLVFRARTGELFF.

This clone came up once. The chain links TRBV6-1 to TRBJ2-3, with 8 positions matching TRBD1. In germline, CDR1 is MNHNS, CDR2 SASEGT. This CDR3 region has 16 residues. After removal of 4 bases from V and 1 base from J, the junction contained 7 bases not matched to a gene. The CDR3 here is CASSGTRGLGTDTQYF. In DNA form, the CDR3 reads TGTGCCAGCAGTGGCACCAGGGGGCTGGGCACAGATACGCAGTATTTT.

The V gene is TRBV29-1, the J gene TRBJ2-1, with a weak D call TRBD2 (6 bases). The CDR3 runs to 11 residues. Between the trimmed V and J ends, which lost 3 bases and 8 bases, there was a span of 8 bases. CDR1 and CDR2 from the germline V gene are SQVTM and ANQGSEA. The CDR3 region has the DNA TGCAGCGTTGACTCGGGGGATGAGCAGTTCTTC. Protein: CSVDSGDEQFF.

This chain joins TRBV6-1 and TRBJ2-7, with 9 bases that match TRBD1. The germline CDR1 and CDR2 sequences are MNHNS and SASEGT. Trimming removed 1 base from V and 3 bases from J; junction bases left unmatched: 4. This CDR3 is built from 15 residues. The CDR3 DNA reads as TGTGCCAGCAGTGAAGGACAGGGGGACTTCTACGAGCAGTACTTC. This translates into CASSEGQGDFYEQYF.

The CDR3 is CASSQGTTQYF. Here the CDR3 DNA reads TGTGCCAGCAGCCAAGGAACGACGCAGTATTTT. The V and J genes are TRBV14 and TRBJ2-3; D is unresolved. Germline V gene data show CDR1 as SGHDN and CDR2 as FVKESK. V lost 1 base, J lost 9 bases, and 5 bases lay in between. This CDR3 is built from 11 residues. The variable domain in full, completed from reference TRBV14 and TRBJ2-3, reads EAGVTQFPSHSVIEKGQTVTLRCDPISGHDNLYWYRRVMGKEIKFLLHFVKESKQDESGMPNNRFLAERTGGTYSTLKVQPAELEDSGVYFCASSQGTTQYFGPGTRLTVL.

The chain recombines TRBV5-1 with TRBJ1-4, with 8 positions matching TRBD1. From germline, CDR1 is SGHRS and CDR2 YFSETQ. This CDR3 region has 15 residues. The V and J ends lost 0 bases and 2 bases, in that order; junction bases with no gene match: 0. CDR3 residues: CASSLGDRTNEKLFF. CDR3 in DNA: TGCGCCAGCAGCTTGGGGGACAGGACTAATGAAAAACTGTTTTTT.

The V and J genes are TRBV7-2 and TRBJ1-1; no clear D. Germline V gene data show CDR1 as SGHTA and CDR2 as FQGNSA. Trimming took off 3 bases at V and 5 bases at J, with 13 bases between the two ends. CDR3 length equals 14 residues. CDR3 in amino acids: CASSFRVGGTEAFF. The CDR3 DNA follows: TGTGCCAGCAGCTTTAGAGTCGGAGGGACTGAAGCTTTCTTT.

This chain connects TRBV11-3 to TRBJ2-2; maybe TRBD1 (6 bases). The CDR3 length is 15 residues. CDR1 SGHNT and CDR2 YENEEA come from the germline V gene. The germline V and J ends were trimmed by 2 bases and 3 bases, with 10 bases remaining between them. CDR3 protein: CASSLRQVYTGELFF. The DNA for the CDR3 is TGTGCCAGCAGCTTAAGACAGGTTTACACCGGGGAGCTGTTTTTT.

The chain couples TRBV11-2 to TRBJ2-7, with D unclear. Germline CDR1 and CDR2: SGHAT and FQNNGV. This CDR3 region has 12 residues. V lost 5 bases, J lost 6 bases, and 11 bases lay in between. The CDR3 DNA is TGTGCCAGCAGCATCTCGAACGGCGAGCAGTACTTC. This sequence encodes CASSISNGEQYF.

V gene TRBV5-4 combines with J gene TRBJ1-1; D is perhaps TRBD1 (6 bases). V lost 3 bases and J 0 bases, leaving 9 bases between the germline ends. Germline V CDR1 and CDR2: SGHNT, YYREEE (reference sequence). There are 14 residues in the CDR3. CDR3 coding DNA: TGTGCCAGCAGCTACGACAGGCTGAACACTGAAGCTTTCTTT. Translated, it gives CASSYDRLNTEAFF. Complete variable domain (other parts from reference TRBV5-4 and TRBJ1-1): ETGVTQSPTHLIKTRGQQVTLRCSSQSGHNTVSWYQQALGQGPQFIFQYYREEENGRGNFPPRFSGLQFPNYSSELNVNALELDDSALYLCASSYDRLNTEAFFGQGTRLTVV.

The chain links TRBV7-2 to TRBJ2-7, with a tentative D call TRBD2 (5 bases). This CDR3 has 14 residues. Per the germline V gene, CDR1 is SGHTA and CDR2 is FQGNSA. Between the trimmed V and J ends, which lost 3 bases and 3 bases, there was a span of 12 bases. The CDR3 bases are TGTGCCAGCAGCTTCACTAGAGGCCGCTACGAGCAGTACTTC. Its translation is CASSFTRGRYEQYF. Looking up the rest from reference TRBV7-2 and TRBJ2-7 gives the full variable domain: GAGVSQSPSNKVTEKGKDVELRCDPISGHTALYWYRQSLGQGLEFLIYFQGNSAPDKSGLPSDRFSAERTGGSVSTLTIQRTQQEDSAVYLCASSFTRGRYEQYFGPGTRLTVT.

The chain uses TRBV23-1 and TRBJ1-5; a weak D match, TRBD1 (5 bases). TRBV23-1 is an ORF; its function is uncertain. V was cut by 6 bases and J by 9 bases, with 15 bases left in between. The CDR3 length is 13 residues. CDR3 sequence (DNA): TGCGCCAGCAGCGGGACGGGAGTTTGGCCCCAGCATTTT. Amino acids: CASSGTGVWPQHF.

The V call is TRBV6-4, the J call TRBJ1-5; a weak D match, TRBD1 (5 bases). This CDR3 is built from 13 residues. The germline CDR1 and CDR2 sequences are MRHNA and SNTAGT. The V end was cut by 6 bases, the J end by 3 bases, with 9 bases between. In DNA form, the CDR3 reads TGTGCCAGCAGCCCGGGGCTCAATCAGCCCCAGCATTTT. Protein product: CASSPGLNQPQHF.

In its sample, this clone was seen once. The chain links TRBV25-1 to TRBJ1-2; D remains ambiguous. Trimming took 2 bases from V and 0 from J, leaving 13 bases between them. Germline V gene data show CDR1 as MGHDK and CDR2 as SYGVNS. The CDR3 has 16 amino acids. CDR3 loop: CASSERFGRANYGYTF. The CDR3 nucleotides read TGTGCCAGCAGTGAAAGGTTCGGGCGAGCTAACTATGGCTACACCTTC.